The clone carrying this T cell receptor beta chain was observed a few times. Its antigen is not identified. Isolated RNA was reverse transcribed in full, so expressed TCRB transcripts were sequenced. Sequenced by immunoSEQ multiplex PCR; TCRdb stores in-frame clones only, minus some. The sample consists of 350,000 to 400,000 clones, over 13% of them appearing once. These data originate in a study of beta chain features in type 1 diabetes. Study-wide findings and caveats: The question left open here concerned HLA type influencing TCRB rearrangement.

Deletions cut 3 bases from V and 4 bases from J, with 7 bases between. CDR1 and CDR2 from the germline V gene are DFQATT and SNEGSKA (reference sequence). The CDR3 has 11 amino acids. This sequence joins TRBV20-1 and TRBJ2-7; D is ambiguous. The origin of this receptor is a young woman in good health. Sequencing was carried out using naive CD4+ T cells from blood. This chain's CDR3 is CSASLVYEQYF. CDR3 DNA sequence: TGCAGTGCTAGTCTTGTTTACGAGCAGTACTTC.